This is a list of T cell receptor beta chains from one sample in a study of blood T cells in healthy people across ages. TCRdb re-called the 5' RACE reads with MiXCR, one entry per CDR3 protein. The table lists 600,000 to 1,000,000 distinct CDR3 sequences, approximately 25% of them singletons. The data were also submitted as part of a second study, on T cells of mothers and their children.

Source material: blood. These receptors came from a boy between 10 and 17 years old in good health. The CDR3 runs from the conserved cysteine through the conserved F or W. A D gene is named only where the DNA matches it firmly. Size is omitted from some rows. Given values are once, few, many or a class for expanded clones.

>TRBJ1-2|-|-|TRBV19
CASTGDGGPYGYTF
TGTGCCAGTACGGGAGACGGAGGACCCTATGGCTACACCTTC
>TRBJ2-5|TRBD1|-|TRBV5-1
CASSTGDSLQETQYF
TGCGCCAGCAGCACCGGGGACAGCCTCCAAGAGACCCAGTACTTC
>TRBJ1-1|-|few|TRBV20-1
CSASRVESPMNTEAFF
TGCAGTGCTAGCAGGGTGGAGTCTCCCATGAACACTGAAGCTTTCTTT
>TRBJ2-6|-|-|TRBV7-2
CASSGRIQGPLAGANVLTF
TGTGCCAGCAGCGGAAGAATACAGGGCCCACTTGCAGGGGCCAACGTCCTGACTTTC
>TRBJ1-1|TRBD1|-|TRBV28
CASRRTGFNTEAFF
TGTGCCAGCAGGCGGACAGGGTTCAACACTGAAGCTTTCTTT
>TRBJ2-3|TRBD2|few|TRBV6-1
CASSEYSGGSVDTQYF
TGTGCCAGCAGTGAGTACAGCGGGGGGTCCGTGGATACGCAGTATTTT
>TRBJ2-3|-|-|TRBV6-4
CASSSRLSGADTQYF
TGTGCCAGCAGTTCGCGCCTCTCGGGAGCTGATACGCAGTATTTT
>TRBJ1-2|-|-|TRBV10-3
CAISESGGHTF
TGTGCCATCAGTGAGTCGGGGGGCCACACCTTC
>TRBJ2-7|TRBD1|few|TRBV28
CASSLWGQGHGYEQYF
TGTGCCAGCAGTTTATGGGGACAGGGCCACGGCTACGAGCAGTACTTC
>TRBJ2-5|-|few|TRBV29-1
CSVEDRAGVSQTQYF
TGCAGCGTTGAAGATCGGGCAGGGGTCAGCCAGACCCAGTACTTC
>TRBJ1-1|-|-|TRBV15
CATSRDLGYTEAFF
TGTGCCACCAGCAGAGATCTTGGGTACACTGAAGCTTTCTTT
>TRBJ2-7|TRBD1|-|TRBV6-6
CASSSQGQGVDEQYF
TGTGCCAGCAGTTCCCAAGGACAGGGTGTGGACGAGCAGTACTTC
>TRBJ2-1|TRBD1|-|TRBV28
CASRKTGKNEQFF
TGTGCCAGCAGAAAGACAGGGAAGAATGAGCAGTTCTTC
>TRBJ1-2|-|-|TRBV9
CASSVVVGGGGYTF
TGTGCCAGCAGCGTAGTGGTCGGAGGGGGTGGCTACACCTTC
>TRBJ2-1|TRBD1|-|TRBV4-3
CASSQEDRYNEQFF
TGCGCCAGCAGCCAAGAGGACAGGTACAATGAGCAGTTCTTC
>TRBJ2-5|TRBD2|-|TRBV29-1
CSVQGGSGGPQETQYF
TGCAGCGTTCAGGGAGGTAGCGGGGGGCCACAAGAGACCCAGTACTTC
>TRBJ1-2|-|-|TRBV3-1
CASSQRTVEDGYTF
TGTGCCAGCAGCCAAAGGACGGTAGAGGATGGCTACACCTTC
>TRBJ2-7|-|-|TRBV7-6
CASSGDSSHEQYF
TGTGCCAGCAGCGGCGACAGTAGCCACGAGCAGTACTTC
>TRBJ2-1|TRBD2|-|TRBV20-1
CSATKRGRYNEQFF
TGCAGTGCCACAAAGCGGGGGCGCTACAATGAGCAGTTCTTC
>TRBJ1-4|TRBD1|-|TRBV7-9
CASSPTGGDEKLFF
TGTGCCAGCAGCCCGACAGGGGGGGACGAAAAACTGTTTTTT
>TRBJ2-2|-|-|TRBV5-1
CASSFSRMNTGELFF
TGCGCCAGCAGCTTTTCACGGATGAACACCGGGGAGCTGTTTTTT
>TRBJ2-1|TRBD2|-|TRBV7-2
CASSPGGGGVGNEQFF
TGTGCCAGCAGCCCTGGCGGCGGGGGGGTTGGCAATGAGCAGTTCTTC
>TRBJ2-7|-|-|TRBV12-3/TRBV12-4
CASSLVGGGDYEQYF
TGTGCCAGCAGTTTAGTCGGAGGTGGGGACTACGAGCAGTACTTC
>TRBJ1-5|TRBD1|-|TRBV4-1
CASSSEKQGTLNQPQHF
TGCGCCAGCAGCTCTGAAAAACAGGGGACGTTGAATCAGCCCCAGCATTTT
>TRBJ1-2|TRBD1|few|TRBV20-1
CSARNILNRGDYGYTF
TGCAGTGCTAGGAACATTCTTAACAGGGGCGACTATGGCTACACCTTC
>TRBJ1-6|-|-|TRBV9
CASSVDRFSSYNSPLHF
TGTGCCAGCAGCGTAGACAGGTTTAGCTCCTATAATTCACCCCTCCACTTT
>TRBJ1-3|-|few|TRBV9
CASSPEPGAGNTIYF
TGTGCCAGCAGCCCCGAACCGGGTGCTGGAAACACCATATATTTT
>TRBJ2-1|TRBD2|-|TRBV28
CAVAGAASYNEQFF
TGTGCCGTAGCGGGAGCTGCTTCCTACAATGAGCAGTTCTTC
>TRBJ2-3|TRBD2|-|TRBV7-2
CASSLARASGSTDTQYF
TGTGCCAGCAGCTTAGCGCGGGCTAGCGGGAGCACAGATACGCAGTATTTT
>TRBJ2-7|TRBD2|-|TRBV20-1
CSAKPTSGSSYEQYF
TGCAGTGCCAAGCCGACTAGCGGGAGCTCCTACGAGCAGTACTTC
>TRBJ2-2|-|few|TRBV5-6
CASTSLSQVTGELFF
TGTGCCAGCACCTCGTTATCTCAAGTAACCGGGGAGCTGTTTTTT
>TRBJ2-1|TRBD2|few|TRBV12-3/TRBV12-4
CASGVTSGGNNEQFF
TGTGCCAGCGGGGTGACTAGCGGGGGTAACAATGAGCAGTTCTTC
>TRBJ2-5|-|few|TRBV28
CASGGRLQETQYF
TGTGCCAGCGGAGGACGGCTGCAAGAGACCCAGTACTTC
>TRBJ2-7|TRBD2|few|TRBV18
CASSPSAGGPSYEQYF
TGTGCCAGCTCACCTTCGGCGGGAGGGCCCTCCTACGAGCAGTACTTC
>TRBJ1-2|TRBD1|-|TRBV4-1
CASSQYTGTGGRNYGYTF
TGCGCCAGCAGCCAGTACACCGGGACAGGGGGCCGTAACTATGGCTACACCTTC
>TRBJ2-2|-|-|TRBV24-1
CATSDLGPDRNTGELFF
TGTGCCACCAGTGATTTGGGGCCCGACAGGAACACCGGGGAGCTGTTTTTT
>TRBJ2-7|-|few|TRBV25-1
CASSDPEITPGEQYF
TGTGCCAGCAGTGACCCTGAGATAACACCTGGCGAGCAGTACTTC
>TRBJ1-6|-|-|TRBV20-1
CSARDRETGNSPLHF
TGCAGTGCTAGAGATAGGGAGACGGGAAATTCACCCCTCCACTTT
>TRBJ2-4|TRBD1|few|TRBV9
CASSGLGQRIQYF
TGTGCCAGCAGCGGGCTGGGACAGAGAATTCAGTACTTC
>TRBJ1-4|-|few|TRBV29-1
CSVAPENEKLFF
TGCAGCGTTGCCCCAGAGAATGAAAAACTGTTTTTT
>TRBJ2-1|TRBD2|once|TRBV5-1
CASSWGLAHMDEQFF
TGCGCCAGCAGCTGGGGACTAGCGCACATGGATGAGCAGTTCTTC
>TRBJ1-4|-|-|TRBV6-2/TRBV6-3
CASNARGGGNEKLFF
TGTGCCAGCAACGCCAGGGGTGGAGGAAATGAAAAACTGTTTTTT
>TRBJ2-1|-|few|TRBV7-6
CASSPLHNEQFF
TGTGCCAGCAGCCCCCTCCACAATGAGCAGTTCTTC
>TRBJ1-2|-|-|TRBV30
CAWSALRQPGYTF
TGTGCCTGGAGTGCCCTCCGACAGCCTGGCTACACCTTC
>TRBJ2-5|-|few|TRBV21-1
CASSKLRLAGVVQETQYF
TGTGCCAGCAGCAAACTAAGACTAGCGGGGGTAGTCCAAGAGACCCAGTACTTC
>TRBJ2-3|-|-|TRBV20-1
CSASGGRTDTQYF
TGCAGTGCTAGCGGGGGGCGAACAGATACGCAGTATTTT
>TRBJ2-7|TRBD1|few|TRBV28
CASRRTGETYEQYF
TGTGCCAGCAGACGGACAGGCGAAACCTACGAGCAGTACTTC
>TRBJ1-4|-|-|TRBV13
CASSWRGVDEKLFF
TGTGCCAGCAGCTGGCGTGGGGTGGATGAAAAACTGTTTTTT
>TRBJ2-5|-|-|TRBV7-9
CASSFRIQETQYF
TGTGCCAGCAGCTTTCGGATACAAGAGACCCAGTACTTC
>TRBJ2-5|-|few|TRBV7-2
CASSLSRTQETQYF
TGTGCCAGCAGCCTGTCTAGGACACAAGAGACCCAGTACTTC
>TRBJ2-5|TRBD2|few|TRBV20-1
CSAQAPSGGGETQYF
TGCAGTGCTCAGGCCCCTAGCGGGGGTGGAGAGACCCAGTACTTC
>TRBJ2-7|-|-|TRBV4-3
CASSQVLDSYEQYF
TGCGCCAGCAGCCAAGTACTTGACTCCTACGAGCAGTACTTC
>TRBJ2-7|-|-|TRBV20-1
CSATRNEQYF
TGCAGTGCCACGAGGAACGAGCAGTACTTC
>TRBJ2-7|TRBD1|few|TRBV25-1
CASSFWDRGTYEQYF
TGTGCCAGCAGCTTTTGGGACAGGGGCACCTACGAGCAGTACTTC
>TRBJ2-1|TRBD2|-|TRBV6-5
CASTAIIAGAWNEQFF
TGTGCCAGCACCGCGATCATAGCGGGAGCGTGGAATGAGCAGTTCTTC
>TRBJ2-1|TRBD2|-|TRBV20-1
CSAATSGGLTYEQFF
TGCAGTGCCGCGACTAGCGGGGGACTAACATATGAGCAGTTCTTC
>TRBJ1-2|-|-|TRBV20-1
CSARDSRGGGYGYTF
TGCAGTGCTAGAGATTCCCGAGGGGGGGGTTATGGCTACACCTTC